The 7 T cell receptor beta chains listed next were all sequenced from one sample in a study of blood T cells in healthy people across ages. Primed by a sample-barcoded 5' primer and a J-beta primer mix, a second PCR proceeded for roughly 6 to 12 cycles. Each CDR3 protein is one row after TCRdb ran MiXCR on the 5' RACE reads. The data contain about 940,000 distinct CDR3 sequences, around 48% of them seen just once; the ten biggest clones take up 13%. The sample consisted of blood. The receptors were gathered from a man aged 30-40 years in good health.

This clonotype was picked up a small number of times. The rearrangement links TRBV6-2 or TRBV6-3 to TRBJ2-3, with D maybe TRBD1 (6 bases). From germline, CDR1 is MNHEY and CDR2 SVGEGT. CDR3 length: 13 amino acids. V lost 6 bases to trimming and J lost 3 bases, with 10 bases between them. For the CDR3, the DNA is TGTGCCAGCAGCCACAGGGAAACAGATACGCAGTATTTT. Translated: CASSHRETDTQYF.

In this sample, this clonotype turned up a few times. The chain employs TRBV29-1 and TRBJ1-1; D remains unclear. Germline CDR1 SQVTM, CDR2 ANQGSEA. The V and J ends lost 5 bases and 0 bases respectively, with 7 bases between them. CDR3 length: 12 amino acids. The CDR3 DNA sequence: TGCAGCGTTTCGTACGTGAACACTGAAGCTTTCTTT. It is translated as CSVSYVNTEAFF.

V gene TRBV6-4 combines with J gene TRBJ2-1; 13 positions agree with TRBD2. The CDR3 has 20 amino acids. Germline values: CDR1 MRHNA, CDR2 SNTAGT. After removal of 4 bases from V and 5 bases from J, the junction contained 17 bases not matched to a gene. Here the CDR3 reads CASSATSGGETKDRNNEQFF. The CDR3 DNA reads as TGTGCCAGCAGTGCCACTAGCGGGGGGGAGACCAAAGATAGAAACAATGAGCAGTTCTTC.

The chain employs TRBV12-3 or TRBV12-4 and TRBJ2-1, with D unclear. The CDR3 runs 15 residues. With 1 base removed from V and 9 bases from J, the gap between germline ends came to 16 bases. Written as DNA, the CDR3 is TGTGCCAGCAGTTTAGGGAGCGCACCTCTCGGTGAGCAGTTCTTC. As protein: CASSLGSAPLGEQFF.

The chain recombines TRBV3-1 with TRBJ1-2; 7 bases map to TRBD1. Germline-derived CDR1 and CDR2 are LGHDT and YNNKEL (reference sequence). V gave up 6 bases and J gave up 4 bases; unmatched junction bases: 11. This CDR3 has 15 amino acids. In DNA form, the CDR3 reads TGTGCCAGCAGTCTACTAGCGGGACAGACCTATGGCTACACCTTC. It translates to CASSLLAGQTYGYTF.

The CDR3 DNA reads TGCGCCAGCAGCAGCAGAGCGGGTGACACAGATACGCAGTATTTT. Its translation: CASSSRAGDTDTQYF. The V call is TRBV5-1, the J call TRBJ2-3, with D perhaps matching TRBD2 (6 bases). The CDR3 sequence is 15 residues long. Between the trimmed V and J ends, which lost 4 bases and 2 bases, there was a span of 14 bases. Germline CDR1 is SGHRS and CDR2 is YFSETQ.

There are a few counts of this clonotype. The CDR3 sequence: CASGTPFTDTQYF. The CDR3 DNA reads as TGTGCCAGCGGGACACCTTTCACAGATACGCAGTATTTT. The chain links TRBV7-3 to TRBJ2-3; tentative D call: TRBD1 (6 bases). Trimming shortened V by 8 bases and J by 2 bases, and 11 bases separated the two germline ends. Per the germline V gene, CDR1 is SGHTA and CDR2 is FQGTGA. The CDR3 extends over 13 amino acids. The full variable domain, rest sourced from reference TRBV7-3 and TRBJ2-3, is GAGVSQTPSNKVTEKGKYVELRCDPISGHTALYWYRQSLGQGPEFLIYFQGTGAADDSGLPNDRFFAVRPEGSVSTLKIQRTERGDSAVYLCASGTPFTDTQYFGPGTRLTVL.